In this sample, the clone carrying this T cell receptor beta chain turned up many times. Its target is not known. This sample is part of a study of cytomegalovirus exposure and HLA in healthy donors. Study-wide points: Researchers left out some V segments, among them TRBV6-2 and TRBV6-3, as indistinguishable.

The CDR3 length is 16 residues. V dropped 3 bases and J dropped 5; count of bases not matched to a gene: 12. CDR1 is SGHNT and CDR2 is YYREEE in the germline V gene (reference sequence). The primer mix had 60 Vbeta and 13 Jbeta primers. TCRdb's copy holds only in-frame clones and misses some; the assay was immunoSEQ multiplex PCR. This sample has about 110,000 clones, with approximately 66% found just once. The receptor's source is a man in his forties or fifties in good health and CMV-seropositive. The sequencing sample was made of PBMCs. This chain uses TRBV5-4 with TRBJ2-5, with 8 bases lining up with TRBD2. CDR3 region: CASSSRGAGDMETQYF. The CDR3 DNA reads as TGTGCCAGCAGCTCGCGGGGAGCGGGAGATATGGAGACCCAGTACTTC.